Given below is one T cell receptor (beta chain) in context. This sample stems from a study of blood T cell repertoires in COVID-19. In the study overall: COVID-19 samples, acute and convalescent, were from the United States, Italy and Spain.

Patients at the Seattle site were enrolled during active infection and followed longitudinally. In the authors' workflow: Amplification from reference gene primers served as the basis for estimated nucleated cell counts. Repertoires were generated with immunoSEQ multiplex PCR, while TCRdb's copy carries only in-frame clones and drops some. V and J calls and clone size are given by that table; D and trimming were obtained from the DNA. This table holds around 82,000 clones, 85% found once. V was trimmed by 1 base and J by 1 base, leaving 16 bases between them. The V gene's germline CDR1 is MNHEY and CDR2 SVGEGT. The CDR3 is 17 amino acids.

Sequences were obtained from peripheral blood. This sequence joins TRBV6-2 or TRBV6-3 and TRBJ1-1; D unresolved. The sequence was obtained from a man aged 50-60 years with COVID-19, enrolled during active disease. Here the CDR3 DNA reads TGTGCCAGCAGTTACTTTGACTTCGGCAAGACGAACACTGAAGCTTTCTTT. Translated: CASSYFDFGKTNTEAFF.